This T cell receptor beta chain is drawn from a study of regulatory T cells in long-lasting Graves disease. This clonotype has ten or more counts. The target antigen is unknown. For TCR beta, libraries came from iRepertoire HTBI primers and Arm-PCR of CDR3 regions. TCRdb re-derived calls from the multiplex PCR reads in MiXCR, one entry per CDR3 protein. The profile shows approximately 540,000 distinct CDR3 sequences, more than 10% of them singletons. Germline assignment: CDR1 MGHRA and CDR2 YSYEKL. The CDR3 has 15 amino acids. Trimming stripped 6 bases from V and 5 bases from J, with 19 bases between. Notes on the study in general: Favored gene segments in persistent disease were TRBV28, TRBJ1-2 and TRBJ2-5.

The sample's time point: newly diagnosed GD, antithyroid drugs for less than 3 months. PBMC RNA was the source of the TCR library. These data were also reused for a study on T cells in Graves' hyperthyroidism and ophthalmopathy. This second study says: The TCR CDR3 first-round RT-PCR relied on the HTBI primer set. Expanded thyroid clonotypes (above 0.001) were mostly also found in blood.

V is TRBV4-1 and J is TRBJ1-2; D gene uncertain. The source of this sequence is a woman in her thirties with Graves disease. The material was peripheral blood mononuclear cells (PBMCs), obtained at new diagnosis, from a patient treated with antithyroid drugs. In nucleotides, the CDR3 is TGCGCCAGCAGTCCGCTAGGTCGAGGAGGATATGGCTACACCTTC. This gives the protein CASSPLGRGGYGYTF.